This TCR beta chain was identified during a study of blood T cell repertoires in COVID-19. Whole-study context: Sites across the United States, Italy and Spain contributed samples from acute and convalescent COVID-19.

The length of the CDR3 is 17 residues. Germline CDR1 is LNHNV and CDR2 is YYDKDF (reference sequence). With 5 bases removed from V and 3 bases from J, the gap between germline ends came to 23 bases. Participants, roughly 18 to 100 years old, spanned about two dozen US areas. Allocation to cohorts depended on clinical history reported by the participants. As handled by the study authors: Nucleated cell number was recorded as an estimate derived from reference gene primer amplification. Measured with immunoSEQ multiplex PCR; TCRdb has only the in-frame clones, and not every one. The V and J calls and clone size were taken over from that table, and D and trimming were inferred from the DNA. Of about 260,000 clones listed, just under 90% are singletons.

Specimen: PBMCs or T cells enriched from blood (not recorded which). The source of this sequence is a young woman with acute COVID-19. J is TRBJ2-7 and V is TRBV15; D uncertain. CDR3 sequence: CATSEVRVYLGSYEQYF. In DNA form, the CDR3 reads TGTGCCACCAGCGAGGTCCGGGTCTATCTAGGAAGCTACGAGCAGTACTTC.